This paragraph reports one T cell receptor (beta chain). What it recognizes is unknown. Per the germline V gene, CDR1 is SGDLS and CDR2 is YYNGEE. This CDR3 contains 16 residues. V was shortened by 2 bases and J by 2 bases, with 15 bases between the two germline ends. This specimen comes from a study of blood T cells in healthy people across ages. A second PCR, run for roughly 7 to 11 cycles, used a sample-barcoded 5' primer plus a J-beta primer mix. Using its own MiXCR run on the 5' RACE reads, TCRdb lists one record per CDR3 protein. The repertoire has over a million distinct CDR3 sequences, approximately 25% of them found once; the top ten carry approximately 0.71%. Findings and caveats of the study: Donor CMV status was unknown, possibly confounding expanded clonotype changes. Diversity figures based on one million T cells were deemed too low. Older individuals had lower TCR beta diversity per million T cells (the decline was roughly linear).

This sample also appeared in a second study, on T cells of mothers and their children. That report notes: Versus unrelated pairs, overlap was slightly higher in related mother-child pairs, without reaching significance.

The receptor comes from a girl aged 2 to 10 in good health. Sequenced: blood. The chain carries TRBV9 and TRBJ2-3, with TRBD1 as a possible D gene (6 bases). The CDR3 region is CASSVSGQPSTDTQYF. Here the CDR3 DNA reads TGTGCCAGCAGCGTTTCGGGACAACCTTCCACAGATACGCAGTATTTT.